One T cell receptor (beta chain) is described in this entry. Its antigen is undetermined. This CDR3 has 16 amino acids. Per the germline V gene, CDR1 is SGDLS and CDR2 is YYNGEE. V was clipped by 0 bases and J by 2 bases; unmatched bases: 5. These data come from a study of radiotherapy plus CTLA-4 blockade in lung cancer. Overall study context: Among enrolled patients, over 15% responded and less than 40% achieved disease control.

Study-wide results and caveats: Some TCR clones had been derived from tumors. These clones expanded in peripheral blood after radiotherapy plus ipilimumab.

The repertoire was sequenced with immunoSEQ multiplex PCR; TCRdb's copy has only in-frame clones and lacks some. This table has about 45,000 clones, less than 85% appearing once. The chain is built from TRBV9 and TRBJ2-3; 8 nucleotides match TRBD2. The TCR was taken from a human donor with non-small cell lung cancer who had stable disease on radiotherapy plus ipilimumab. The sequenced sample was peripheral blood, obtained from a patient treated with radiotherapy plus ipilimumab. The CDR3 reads CASSVGAGVITDTQYF. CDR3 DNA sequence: TGTGCCAGCAGCGTAGGAGCGGGGGTGATCACAGATACGCAGTATTTT.